This TCR beta chain was found in a study of cytomegalovirus exposure and HLA in healthy donors. Deletions cut 2 bases from V and 0 bases from J, with 13 bases between. This CDR3 region has 16 residues. Germline V gives CDR1 SGHTA, CDR2 FQGTGA. Produced via immunoSEQ multiplex PCR; TCRdb's table is partial and in-frame only. The sample includes 150,000 to 200,000 clones, 85% to 90% of them seen just once. The sample comprised PBMCs. The chain uses TRBV7-3 and TRBJ2-5, with D perhaps matching TRBD1 (5 bases). This receptor was taken from a man aged 18 to 30 in good health and CMV-seropositive. CDR3 sequence reads: CASSLGAKPNQETQYF. In DNA form, the CDR3 reads TGTGCCAGCAGCTTAGGGGCTAAACCTAACCAAGAGACCCAGTACTTC.